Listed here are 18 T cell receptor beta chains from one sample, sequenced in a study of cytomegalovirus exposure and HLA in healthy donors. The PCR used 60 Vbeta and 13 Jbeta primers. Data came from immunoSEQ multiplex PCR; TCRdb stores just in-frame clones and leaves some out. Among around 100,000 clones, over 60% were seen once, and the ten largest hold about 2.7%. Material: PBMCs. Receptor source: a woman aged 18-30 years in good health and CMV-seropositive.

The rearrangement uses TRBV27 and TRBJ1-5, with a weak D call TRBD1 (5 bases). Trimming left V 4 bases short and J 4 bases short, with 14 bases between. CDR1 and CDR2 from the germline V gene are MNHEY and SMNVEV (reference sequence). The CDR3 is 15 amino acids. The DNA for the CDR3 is TGTGCCAGCAGTTCAACCGGCAGGGTGAATCAGCCCCAGCATTTT. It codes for CASSSTGRVNQPQHF.

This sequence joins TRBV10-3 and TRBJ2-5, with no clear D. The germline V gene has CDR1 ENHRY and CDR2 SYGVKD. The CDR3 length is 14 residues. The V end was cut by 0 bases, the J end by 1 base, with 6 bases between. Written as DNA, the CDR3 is TGTGCCATCAGTGAGTCGCGGTCCCAAGAGACCCAGTACTTC. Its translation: CAISESRSQETQYF.

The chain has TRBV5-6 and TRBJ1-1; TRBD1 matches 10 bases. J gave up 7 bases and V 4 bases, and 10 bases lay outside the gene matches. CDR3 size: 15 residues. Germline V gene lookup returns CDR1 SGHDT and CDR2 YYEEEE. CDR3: CASSLGRTGGNEAFF. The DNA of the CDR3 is TGTGCCAGCAGCCTGGGAAGGACAGGGGGGAATGAAGCTTTCTTT.

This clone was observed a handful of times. Here the CDR3 DNA reads TGCGCCAGCAGTGCCCTAGCGGGAGGGCACGGTGAGCAGTTCTTC. As protein: CASSALAGGHGEQFF. The chain uses TRBV10-1 and TRBJ2-1; 12 bases fit TRBD2. Germline CDR1 WNHNN, CDR2 SYGVQD (reference sequence). The CDR3 is 15 amino acids. The V and J ends lost 4 bases and 9 bases, in that order; junction bases with no gene match: 7.

CDR3 DNA sequence: TGTGCCAGCTCACCACGGGACAGGGAGACCCAGTACTTC. It encodes CASSPRDRETQYF. This rearrangement joins TRBV18 to TRBJ2-5, with TRBD1 identical over 8 bases. Unmatched junction bases numbered 0, after V lost 1 base and J lost 5 bases. The CDR3 is made up of 13 amino acids. The germline V gene has CDR1 KGHSH and CDR2 LQKENI.

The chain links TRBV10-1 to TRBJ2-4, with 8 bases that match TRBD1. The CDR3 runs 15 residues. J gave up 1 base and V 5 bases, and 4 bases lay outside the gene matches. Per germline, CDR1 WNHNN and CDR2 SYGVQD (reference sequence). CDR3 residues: CASSKDRAAKNIQYF. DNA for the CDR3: TGCGCCAGCAGTAAGGACAGGGCGGCCAAAAACATTCAGTACTTC.

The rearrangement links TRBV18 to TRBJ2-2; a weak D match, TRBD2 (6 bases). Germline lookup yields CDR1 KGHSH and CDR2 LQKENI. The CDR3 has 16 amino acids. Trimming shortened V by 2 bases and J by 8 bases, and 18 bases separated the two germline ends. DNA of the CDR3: TGTGCCAGCTCACCAAGTTCCTCTCGTGGAGGGGGGGAGCTGTTTTTT. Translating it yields CASSPSSSRGGGELFF.

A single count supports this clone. DNA for the CDR3: TGTGCCATCAGTGATACTAGCGGGAGATACGAGCAGTACTTC. This codes for CAISDTSGRYEQYF. This rearrangement joins TRBV10-3 to TRBJ2-7, with 11 bases fitting TRBD2. The CDR3 extends over 14 amino acids. After removal of 3 bases from V and 4 bases from J, the junction contained 2 bases not matched to a gene. CDR1 and CDR2 from the germline V gene are ENHRY and SYGVKD.

CDR3 sequence reads: CASGLGTSYEQYF. As DNA, the CDR3 is TGTGCTAGTGGTTTGGGTACATCCTACGAGCAGTACTTC. This sequence joins TRBV12-5 and TRBJ2-7; D ambiguous. This CDR3 has 13 residues. Germline V gene lookup returns CDR1 LGHNT and CDR2 FRNRAP. The V gene lost 1 base and the J gene lost 1 base, with 5 bases spanning the gap. The entire variable domain, with the rest obtained from reference TRBV12-5 and TRBJ2-7, is as follows: DARVTQTPRHKVTEMGQEVTMRCQPILGHNTVFWYRQTMMQGLELLAYFRNRAPLDDSGMPKDRFSAEMPDATLATLKIQPSEPRDSAVYFCASGLGTSYEQYFGPGTRLTVT.

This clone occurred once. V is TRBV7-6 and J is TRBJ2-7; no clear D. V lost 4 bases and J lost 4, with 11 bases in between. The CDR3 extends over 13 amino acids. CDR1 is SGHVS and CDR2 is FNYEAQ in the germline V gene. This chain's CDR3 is CASSSRGEYEQYF. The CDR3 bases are TGTGCCAGCAGCTCCCGTGGAGAATACGAGCAGTACTTC. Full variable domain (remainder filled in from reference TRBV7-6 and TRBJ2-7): GAGVSQSPRYKVTKRGQDVALRCDPISGHVSLYWYRQALGQGPEFLTYFNYEAQQDKSGLPNDRFSAERPEGSISTLTIQRTEQRDSAMYRCASSSRGEYEQYFGPGTRLTVT.

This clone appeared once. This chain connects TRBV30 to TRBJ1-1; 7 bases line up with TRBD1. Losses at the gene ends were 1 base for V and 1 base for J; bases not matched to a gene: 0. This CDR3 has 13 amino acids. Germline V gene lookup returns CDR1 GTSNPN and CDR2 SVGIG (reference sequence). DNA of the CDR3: TGTGCCTGGAGTGGGGACAGGAACACTGAAGCTTTCTTT. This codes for CAWSGDRNTEAFF.

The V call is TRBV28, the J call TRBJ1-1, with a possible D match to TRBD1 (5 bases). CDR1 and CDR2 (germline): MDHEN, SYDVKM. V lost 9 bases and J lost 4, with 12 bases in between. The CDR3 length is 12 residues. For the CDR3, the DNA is TGTGCCAGGTCGGGGGGAGGCACTGAAGCTTTCTTT. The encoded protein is CARSGGGTEAFF.

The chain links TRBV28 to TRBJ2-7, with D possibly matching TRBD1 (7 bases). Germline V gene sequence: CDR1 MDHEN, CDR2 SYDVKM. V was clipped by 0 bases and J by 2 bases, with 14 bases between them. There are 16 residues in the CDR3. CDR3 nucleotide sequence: TGTGCCAGCAGTTTATGGGCAGGGGGGTTTCCCTACGAGCAGTACTTC. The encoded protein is CASSLWAGGFPYEQYF.

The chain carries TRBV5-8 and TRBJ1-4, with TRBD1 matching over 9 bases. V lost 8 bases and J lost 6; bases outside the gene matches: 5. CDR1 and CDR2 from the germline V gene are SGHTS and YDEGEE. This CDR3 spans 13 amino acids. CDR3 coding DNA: TGTGCCAGTTTTACAGGGGGCTATGAAAAACTGTTTTTT. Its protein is CASFTGGYEKLFF.

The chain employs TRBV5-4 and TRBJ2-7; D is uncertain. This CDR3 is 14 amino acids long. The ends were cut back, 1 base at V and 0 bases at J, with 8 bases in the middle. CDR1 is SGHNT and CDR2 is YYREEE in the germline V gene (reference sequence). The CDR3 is CASSLFASSYEQYF. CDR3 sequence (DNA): TGTGCCAGCAGCTTGTTCGCGAGCTCCTACGAGCAGTACTTC.

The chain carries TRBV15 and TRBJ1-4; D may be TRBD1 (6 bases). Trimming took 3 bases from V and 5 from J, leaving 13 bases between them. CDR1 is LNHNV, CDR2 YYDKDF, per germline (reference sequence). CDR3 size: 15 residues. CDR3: CATSSPGQRNEKLFF. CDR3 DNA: TGTGCCACCAGCAGCCCCGGACAGCGCAATGAAAAACTGTTTTTT.

CDR3 residues: CASKSSTISYEQYF. The DNA of the CDR3 is TGTGCCAGCAAGAGCAGCACTATCTCCTACGAGCAGTACTTC. This chain connects TRBV28 to TRBJ2-7, with D unresolved. The ends were cut back, 7 bases at V and 0 bases at J, with 13 bases in the middle. The length of the CDR3 is 14 residues. The germline gives CDR1 MDHEN, CDR2 SYDVKM.

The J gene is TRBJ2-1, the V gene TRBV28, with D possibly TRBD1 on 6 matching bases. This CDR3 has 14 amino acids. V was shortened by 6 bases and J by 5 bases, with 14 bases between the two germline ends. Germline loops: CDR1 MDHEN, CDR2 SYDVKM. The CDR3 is CASRRQDFHNEQFF. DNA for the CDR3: TGTGCCAGCAGAAGACAGGATTTCCACAATGAGCAGTTCTTC.